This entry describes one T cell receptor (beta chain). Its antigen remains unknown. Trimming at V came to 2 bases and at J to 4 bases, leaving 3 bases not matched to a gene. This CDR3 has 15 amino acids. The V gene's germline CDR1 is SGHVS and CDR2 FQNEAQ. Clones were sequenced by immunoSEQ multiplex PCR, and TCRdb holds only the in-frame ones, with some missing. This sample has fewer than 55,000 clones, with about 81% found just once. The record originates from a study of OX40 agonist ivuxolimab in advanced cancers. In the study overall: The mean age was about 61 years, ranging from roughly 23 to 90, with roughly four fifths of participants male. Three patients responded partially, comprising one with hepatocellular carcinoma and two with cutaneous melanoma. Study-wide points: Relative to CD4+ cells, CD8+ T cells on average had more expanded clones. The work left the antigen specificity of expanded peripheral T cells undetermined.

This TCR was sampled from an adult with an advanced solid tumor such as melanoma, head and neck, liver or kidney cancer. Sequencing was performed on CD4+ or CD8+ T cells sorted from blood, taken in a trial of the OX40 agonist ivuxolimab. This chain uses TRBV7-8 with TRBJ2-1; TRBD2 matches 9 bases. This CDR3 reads CASSLSLAGYNEQFF. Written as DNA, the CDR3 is TGTGCCAGCAGCTTAAGTCTAGCGGGGTACAATGAGCAGTTCTTC.